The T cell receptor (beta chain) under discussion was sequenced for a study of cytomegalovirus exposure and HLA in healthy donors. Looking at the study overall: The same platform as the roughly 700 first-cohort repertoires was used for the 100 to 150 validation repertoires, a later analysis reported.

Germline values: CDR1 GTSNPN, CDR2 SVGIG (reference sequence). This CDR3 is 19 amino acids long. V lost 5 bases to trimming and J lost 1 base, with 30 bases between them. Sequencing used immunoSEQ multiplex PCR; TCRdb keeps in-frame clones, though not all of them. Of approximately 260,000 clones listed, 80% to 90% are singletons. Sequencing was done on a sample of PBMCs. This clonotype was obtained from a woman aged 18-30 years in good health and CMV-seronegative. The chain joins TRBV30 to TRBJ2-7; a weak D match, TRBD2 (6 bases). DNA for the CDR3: TGTGCCTGGGGTCGATTGCCGGGACCCAGACGGGAGCCTTCCTACGAGCAGTACTTC. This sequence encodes CAWGRLPGPRREPSYEQYF.